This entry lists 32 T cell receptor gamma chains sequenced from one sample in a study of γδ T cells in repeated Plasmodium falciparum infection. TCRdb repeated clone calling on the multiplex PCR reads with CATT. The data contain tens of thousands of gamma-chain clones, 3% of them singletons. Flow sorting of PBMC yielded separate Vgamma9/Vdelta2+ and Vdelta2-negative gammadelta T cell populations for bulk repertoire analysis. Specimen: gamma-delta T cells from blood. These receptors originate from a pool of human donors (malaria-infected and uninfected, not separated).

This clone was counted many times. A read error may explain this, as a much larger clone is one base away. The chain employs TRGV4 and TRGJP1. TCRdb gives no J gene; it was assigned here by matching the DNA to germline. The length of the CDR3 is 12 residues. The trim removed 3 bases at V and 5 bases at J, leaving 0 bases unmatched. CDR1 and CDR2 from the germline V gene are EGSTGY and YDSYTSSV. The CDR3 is CATWDTGWFKIF. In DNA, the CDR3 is TGTGCCACCTGGGATACTGGTTGGTTCAAGATATTT.

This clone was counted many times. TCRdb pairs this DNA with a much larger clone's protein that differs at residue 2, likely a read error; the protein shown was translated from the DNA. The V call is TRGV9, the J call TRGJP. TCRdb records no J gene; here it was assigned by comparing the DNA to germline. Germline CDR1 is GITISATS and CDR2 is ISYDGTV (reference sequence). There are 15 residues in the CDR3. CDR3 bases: TGTACCTTGTGGGAGTCAGAGTTGGGCAAAAAAATCAAGGTATTT. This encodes CTLWESELGKKIKVF.

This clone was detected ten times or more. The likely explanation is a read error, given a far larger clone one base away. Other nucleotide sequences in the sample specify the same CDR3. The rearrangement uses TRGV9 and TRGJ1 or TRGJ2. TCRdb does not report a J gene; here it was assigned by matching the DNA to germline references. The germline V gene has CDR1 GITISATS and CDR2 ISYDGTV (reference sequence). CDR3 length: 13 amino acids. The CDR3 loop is CALWEVYCYKKLF. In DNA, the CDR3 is TGCGCCTTGTGGGAGGTGTACTGTTATAAGAAACTCTTT.

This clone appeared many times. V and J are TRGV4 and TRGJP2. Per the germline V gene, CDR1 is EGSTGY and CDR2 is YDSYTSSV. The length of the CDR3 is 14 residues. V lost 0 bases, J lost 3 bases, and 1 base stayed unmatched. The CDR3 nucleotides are TGTGCCACCTGGGATGGGCGTAGTGATTGGATCAAGACGTTT. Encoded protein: CATWDGRSDWIKTF.

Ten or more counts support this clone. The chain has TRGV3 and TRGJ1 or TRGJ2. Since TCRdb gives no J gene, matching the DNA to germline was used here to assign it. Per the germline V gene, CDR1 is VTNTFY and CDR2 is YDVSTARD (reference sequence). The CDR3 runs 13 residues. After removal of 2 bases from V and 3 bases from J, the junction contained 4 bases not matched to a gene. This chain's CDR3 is CATWDNFYYKKLF. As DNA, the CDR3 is TGTGCCACCTGGGACAATTTTTATTATAAGAAACTCTTT.

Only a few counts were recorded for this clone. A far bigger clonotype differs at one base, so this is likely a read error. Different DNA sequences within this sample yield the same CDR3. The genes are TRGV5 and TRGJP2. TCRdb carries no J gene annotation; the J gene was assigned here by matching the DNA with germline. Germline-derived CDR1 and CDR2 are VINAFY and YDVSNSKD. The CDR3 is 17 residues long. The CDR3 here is CATWDWEVMGSDWIKTF. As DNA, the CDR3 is TGTGCTACCTGGGACTGGGAGGTTATGGGTAGTGATTGGATCAAGACGTTT.

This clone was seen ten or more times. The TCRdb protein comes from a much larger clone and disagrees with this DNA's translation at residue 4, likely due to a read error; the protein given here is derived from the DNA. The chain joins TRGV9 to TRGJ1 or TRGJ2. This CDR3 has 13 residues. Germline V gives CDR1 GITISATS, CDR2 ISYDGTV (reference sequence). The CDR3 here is CALREVTDYKKLF. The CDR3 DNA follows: TGTGCCTTGCGGGAGGTGACGGATTATAAGAAACTCTTT.

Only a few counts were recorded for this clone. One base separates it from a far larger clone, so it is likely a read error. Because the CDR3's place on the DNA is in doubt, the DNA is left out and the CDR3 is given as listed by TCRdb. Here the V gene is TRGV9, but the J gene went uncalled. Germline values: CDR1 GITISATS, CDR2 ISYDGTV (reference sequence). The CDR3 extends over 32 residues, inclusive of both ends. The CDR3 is CALWEVQGAARNSLAVEQHLLSQVSIGRIQHF.

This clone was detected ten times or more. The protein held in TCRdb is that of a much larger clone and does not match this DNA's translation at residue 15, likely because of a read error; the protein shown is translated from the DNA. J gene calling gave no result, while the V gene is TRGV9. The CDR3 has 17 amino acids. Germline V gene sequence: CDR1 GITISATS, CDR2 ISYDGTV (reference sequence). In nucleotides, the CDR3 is TGTGCCTTGTGGGAGGTGCGGGAAGAGTTGGGCAAAAAAATCAGGGTATTT. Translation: CALWEVREELGKKIRVF.

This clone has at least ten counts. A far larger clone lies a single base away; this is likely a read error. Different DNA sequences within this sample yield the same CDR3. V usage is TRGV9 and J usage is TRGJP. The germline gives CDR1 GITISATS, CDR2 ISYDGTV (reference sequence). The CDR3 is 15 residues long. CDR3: CALWDQELGKKIKVF. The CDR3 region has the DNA TGTGCCTTGTGGGACCAAGAGTTGGGTAAAAAAATCAAGGTATTT.

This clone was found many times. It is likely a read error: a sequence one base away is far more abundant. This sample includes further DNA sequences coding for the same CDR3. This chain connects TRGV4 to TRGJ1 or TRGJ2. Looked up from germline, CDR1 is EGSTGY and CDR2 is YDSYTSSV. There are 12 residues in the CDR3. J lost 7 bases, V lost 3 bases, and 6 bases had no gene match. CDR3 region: CATWDLYYKKLF. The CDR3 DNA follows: TGTGCCACCTGGGATCTTTACTATAAGAAACTCTTT.

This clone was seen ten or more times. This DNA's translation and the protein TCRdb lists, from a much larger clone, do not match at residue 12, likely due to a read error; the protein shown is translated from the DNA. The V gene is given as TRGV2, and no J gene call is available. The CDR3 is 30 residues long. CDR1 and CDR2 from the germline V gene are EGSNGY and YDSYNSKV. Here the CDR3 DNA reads TGTGCCACCTGGGACGGGGCTATAAGAAACTCTTCGGCAGTGGAACAACACTTGTTGTCACAGGTAAGTATCGGAAGAATACAACATTTC. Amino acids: CATWDGAIRNSSAVEQHLLSQVSIGRIQHF.

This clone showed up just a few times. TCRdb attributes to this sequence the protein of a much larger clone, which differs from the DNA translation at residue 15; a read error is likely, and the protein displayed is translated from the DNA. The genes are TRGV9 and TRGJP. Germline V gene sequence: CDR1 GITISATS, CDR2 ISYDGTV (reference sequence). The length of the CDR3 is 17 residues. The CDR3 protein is CALWESAQELGKKIRVF. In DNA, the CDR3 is TGTGCCTTGTGGGAGTCAGCCCAAGAGTTGGGCAAAAAAATCAGGGTATTT.

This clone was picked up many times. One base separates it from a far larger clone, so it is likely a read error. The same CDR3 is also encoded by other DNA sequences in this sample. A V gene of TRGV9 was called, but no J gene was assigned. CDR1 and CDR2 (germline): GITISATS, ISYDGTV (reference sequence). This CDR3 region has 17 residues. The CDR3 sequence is CALWDQPNYTNYYKKLF. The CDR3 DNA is TGTGCCTTGTGGGACCAGCCGAACTACACAAATTATTATAAGAAACTCTTC.

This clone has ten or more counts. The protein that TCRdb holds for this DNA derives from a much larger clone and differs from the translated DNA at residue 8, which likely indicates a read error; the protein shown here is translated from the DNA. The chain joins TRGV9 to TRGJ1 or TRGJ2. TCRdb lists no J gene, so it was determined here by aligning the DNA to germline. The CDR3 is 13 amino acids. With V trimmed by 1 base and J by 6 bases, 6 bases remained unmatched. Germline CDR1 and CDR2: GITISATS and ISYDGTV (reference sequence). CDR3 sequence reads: CALWEVICYKKLF. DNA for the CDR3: TGTGCCTTGTGGGAGGTTATTTGTTATAAGAAACTCTTT.

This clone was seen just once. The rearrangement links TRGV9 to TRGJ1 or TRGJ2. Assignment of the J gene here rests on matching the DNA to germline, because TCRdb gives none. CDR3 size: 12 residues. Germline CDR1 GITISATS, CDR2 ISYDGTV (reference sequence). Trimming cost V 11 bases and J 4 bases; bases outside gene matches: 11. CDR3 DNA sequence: TGTGCCTGTGGGAGGGCCTATTATAAGAAACTCTTT. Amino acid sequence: CACGRAYYKKLF.

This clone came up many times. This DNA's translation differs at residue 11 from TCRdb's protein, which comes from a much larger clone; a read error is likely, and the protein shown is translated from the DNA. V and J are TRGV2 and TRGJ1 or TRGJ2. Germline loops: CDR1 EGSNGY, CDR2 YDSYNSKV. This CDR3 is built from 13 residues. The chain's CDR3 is CATWDGPGYKRLF. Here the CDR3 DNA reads TGTGCCACCTGGGACGGGCCGGGATATAAGAGACTCTTT.

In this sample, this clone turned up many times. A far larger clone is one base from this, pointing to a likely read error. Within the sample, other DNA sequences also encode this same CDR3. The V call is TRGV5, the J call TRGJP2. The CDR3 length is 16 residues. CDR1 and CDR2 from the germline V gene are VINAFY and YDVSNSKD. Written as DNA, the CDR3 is TGCGCCACCTGGGACAGGCTTAGTCGTAGGATTTGGATCAAGACGTTT. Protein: CATWDRLSRRIWIKTF.

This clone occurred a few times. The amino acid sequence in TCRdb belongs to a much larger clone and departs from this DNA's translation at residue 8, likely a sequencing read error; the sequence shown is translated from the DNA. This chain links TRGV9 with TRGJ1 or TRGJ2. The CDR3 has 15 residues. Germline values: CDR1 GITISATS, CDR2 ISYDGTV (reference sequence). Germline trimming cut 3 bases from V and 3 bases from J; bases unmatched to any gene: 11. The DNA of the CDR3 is TGTGCCTTGTGGGAGCCCACATGCTTTTATTATAAGAAACTCTTT. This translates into CALWEPTCFYYKKLF.

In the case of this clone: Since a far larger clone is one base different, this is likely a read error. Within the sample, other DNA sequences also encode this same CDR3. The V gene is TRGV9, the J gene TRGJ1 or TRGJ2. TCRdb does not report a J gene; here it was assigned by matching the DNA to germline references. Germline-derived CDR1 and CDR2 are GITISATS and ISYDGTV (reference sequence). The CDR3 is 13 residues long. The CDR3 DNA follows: TGCGCCTTGTGGGAGGGCGTTCCTTGTAAGAAACTCTTT. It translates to CALWEGVPCKKLF.

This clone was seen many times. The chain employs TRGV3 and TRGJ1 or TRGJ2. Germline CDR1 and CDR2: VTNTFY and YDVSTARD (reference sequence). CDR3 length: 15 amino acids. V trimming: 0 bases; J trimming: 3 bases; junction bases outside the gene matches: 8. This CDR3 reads CATWDRPFCYYKKLF. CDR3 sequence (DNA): TGTGCCACCTGGGACAGGCCTTTTTGTTATTATAAGAAACTCTTT.

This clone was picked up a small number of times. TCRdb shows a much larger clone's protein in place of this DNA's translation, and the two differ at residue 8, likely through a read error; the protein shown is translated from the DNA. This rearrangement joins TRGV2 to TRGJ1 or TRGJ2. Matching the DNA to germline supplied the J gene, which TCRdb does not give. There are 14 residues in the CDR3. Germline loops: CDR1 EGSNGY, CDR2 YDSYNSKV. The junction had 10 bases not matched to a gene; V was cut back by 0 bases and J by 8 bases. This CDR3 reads CATWDGTNMDKKLF. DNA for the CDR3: TGTGCCACCTGGGACGGGACTAATATGGATAAGAAACTCTTT.

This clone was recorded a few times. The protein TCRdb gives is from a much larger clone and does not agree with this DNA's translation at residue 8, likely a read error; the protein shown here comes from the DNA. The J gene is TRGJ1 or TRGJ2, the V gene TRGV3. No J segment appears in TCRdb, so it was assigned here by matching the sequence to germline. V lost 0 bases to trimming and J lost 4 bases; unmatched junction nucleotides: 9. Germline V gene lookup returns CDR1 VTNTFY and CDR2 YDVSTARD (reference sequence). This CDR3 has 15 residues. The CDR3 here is CATWDRRVFYYKKLF. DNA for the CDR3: TGTGCCACCTGGGACAGGCGAGTCTTCTATTATAAGAAACTCTTT.

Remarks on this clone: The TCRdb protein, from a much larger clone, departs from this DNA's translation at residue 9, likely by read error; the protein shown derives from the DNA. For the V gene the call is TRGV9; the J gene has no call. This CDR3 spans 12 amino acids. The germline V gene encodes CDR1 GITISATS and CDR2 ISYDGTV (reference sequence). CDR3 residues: CALWEVEDEKLF. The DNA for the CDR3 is TGTGCCTTGTGGGAGGTGGAAGATGAGAAGCTCTTT.

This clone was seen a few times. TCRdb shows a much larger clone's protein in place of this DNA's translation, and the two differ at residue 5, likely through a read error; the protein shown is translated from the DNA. The CDR3 DNA reads TGTGCCACCTGGGGCAGGGTCGTTTATTATAAGAAACTCTTT. Encoded protein: CATWGRVVYYKKLF. V usage is TRGV3 and J usage is TRGJ1 or TRGJ2. Because TCRdb records no J gene, it was assigned here through a match of the DNA to germline. The CDR3 has 14 amino acids. Germline values: CDR1 VTNTFY, CDR2 YDVSTARD (reference sequence).

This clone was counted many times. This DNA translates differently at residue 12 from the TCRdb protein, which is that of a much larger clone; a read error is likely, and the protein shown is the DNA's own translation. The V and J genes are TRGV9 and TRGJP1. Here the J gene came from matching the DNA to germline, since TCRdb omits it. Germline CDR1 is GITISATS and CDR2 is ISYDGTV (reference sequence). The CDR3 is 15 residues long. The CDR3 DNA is TGTGCCTTGTGGGAGTTCCATACCACTGGTTGGTCCAAGATATTT. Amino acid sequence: CALWEFHTTGWSKIF.

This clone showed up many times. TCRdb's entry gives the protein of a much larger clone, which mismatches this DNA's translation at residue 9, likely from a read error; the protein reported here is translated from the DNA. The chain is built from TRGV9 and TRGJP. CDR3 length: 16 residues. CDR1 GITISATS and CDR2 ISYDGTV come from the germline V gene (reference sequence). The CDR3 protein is CALWRSQEVGKKIKVF. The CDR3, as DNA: TGTGCCTTGTGGAGAAGTCAAGAGGTGGGCAAAAAAATCAAGGTATTT.

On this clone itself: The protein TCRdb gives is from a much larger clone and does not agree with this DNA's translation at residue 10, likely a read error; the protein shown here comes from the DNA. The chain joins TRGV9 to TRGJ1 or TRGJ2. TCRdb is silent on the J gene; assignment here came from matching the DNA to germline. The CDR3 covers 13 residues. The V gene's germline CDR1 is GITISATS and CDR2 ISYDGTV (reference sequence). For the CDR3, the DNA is TGTGCCTTGTGGTCGAGGGGTTATTATAGGAAACTCTTT. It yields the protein CALWSRGYYRKLF.

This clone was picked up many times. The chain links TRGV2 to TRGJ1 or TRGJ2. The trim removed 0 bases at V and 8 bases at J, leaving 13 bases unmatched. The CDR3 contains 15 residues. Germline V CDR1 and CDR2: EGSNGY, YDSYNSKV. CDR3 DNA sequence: TGTGCCACCTGGGACGGGCCCCCTCCTATGAATAAGAAACTCTTT. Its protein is CATWDGPPPMNKKLF.

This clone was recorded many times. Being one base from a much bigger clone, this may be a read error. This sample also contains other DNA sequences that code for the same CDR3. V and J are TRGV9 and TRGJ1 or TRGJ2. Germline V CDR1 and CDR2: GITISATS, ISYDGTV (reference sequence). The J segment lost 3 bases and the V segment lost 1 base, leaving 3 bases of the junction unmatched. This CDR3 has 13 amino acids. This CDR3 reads CALWEVIYYKKLF. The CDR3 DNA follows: TGTGCCTTGTGGGAGGTAATTTATTATAAGAAACTCTTT.

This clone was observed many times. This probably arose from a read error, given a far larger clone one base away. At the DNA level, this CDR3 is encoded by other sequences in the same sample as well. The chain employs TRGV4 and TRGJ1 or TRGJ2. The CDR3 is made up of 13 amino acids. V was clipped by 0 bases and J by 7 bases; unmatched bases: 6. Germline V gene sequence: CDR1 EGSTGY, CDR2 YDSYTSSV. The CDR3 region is CATWDGRCYKKLF. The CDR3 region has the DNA TGTGCCACCTGGGATGGGCGGTGCTATAAGAAACTCTTT.

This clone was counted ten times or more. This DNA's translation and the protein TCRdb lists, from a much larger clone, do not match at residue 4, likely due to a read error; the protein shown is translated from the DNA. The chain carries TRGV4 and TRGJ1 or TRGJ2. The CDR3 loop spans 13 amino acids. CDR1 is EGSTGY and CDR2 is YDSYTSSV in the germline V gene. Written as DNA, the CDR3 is TGTGCCACCCGGGATGGGCGAGGTTATAAGAAACTCTTT. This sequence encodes CATRDGRGYKKLF.